This is a list of T cell receptor beta chains from one sample in a study of T-cell reconstitution after alpha-beta-depleted transplantation in children. Via MiXCR, TCRdb re-called the PCR reads, giving one row per CDR3 protein. The sample yields approximately 400,000 distinct CDR3 sequences, around 15% seen once. The source material was PBMCs, mostly from graft donor cells, sampled 360 days after TCRalphabeta/CD19-depleted stem cell transplant. The receptors originated from a boy under two years old who had a stem cell transplant for Wiskott-Aldrich syndrome, so the T cells may come from the graft donor. The CDR3 runs from the conserved cysteine through the conserved F or W. Each record gives: D gene, V gene, J gene, clone size, CDR3 protein, CDR3 DNA. D genes are given only for firm matches. Clone size is not always given. Where it is, it says once, few, many or a class for expanded clones.

>.|TRBV20-1|TRBJ2-7|.
CSASGRRYEQYF
TGCAGTGCTAGCGGGAGACGCTACGAGCAGTACTTC
>.|TRBV12-3/TRBV12-4|TRBJ2-5|.
CASSFHSGHLVTQYF
TGTGCCAGCAGTTTCCACTCGGGACACCTCGTGACCCAGTACTTC
>TRBD2|TRBV20-1|TRBJ2-5|.
CSASTSGRSQETQYF
TGCAGTGCGAGCACTAGCGGGAGGTCTCAAGAGACCCAGTACTTC
>TRBD2|TRBV11-1|TRBJ2-2|.
CASSATPGLAGGLKAGELFF
TGTGCCAGCAGCGCGACCCCGGGACTAGCGGGAGGGCTGAAGGCCGGGGAGCTGTTTTTT
>.|TRBV10-3|TRBJ2-2|few
CAISPRAGTTSNTGELFF
TGTGCCATCAGTCCCCGGGCGGGGACCACATCGAACACCGGGGAGCTGTTTTTT
>.|TRBV20-1|TRBJ1-1|few
CSGPGHSSAEAFF
TGCAGTGGACCGGGACACTCCAGCGCTGAAGCTTTCTTT
>.|TRBV12-3/TRBV12-4|TRBJ1-1|.
CASSAGAWRDTEAFF
TGTGCCAGCAGTGCCGGGGCCTGGCGGGACACTGAAGCTTTCTTT
>TRBD1|TRBV12-3/TRBV12-4|TRBJ2-2|.
CASRRTGGVGELFF
TGTGCCAGCAGGAGGACAGGGGGGGTCGGGGAGCTGTTTTTT
>TRBD2|TRBV12-3/TRBV12-4|TRBJ2-3|few
CASSFWTSVTDTQYF
TGTGCCAGCAGTTTCTGGACTAGCGTCACAGATACGCAGTATTTT
>.|TRBV2|TRBJ1-1|.
CATEQVSNTEAFF
TGTGCCACCGAACAGGTTTCTAACACTGAAGCTTTCTTT
>.|TRBV7-9|TRBJ2-5|many
CASSLSRGQETQYF
TGTGCCAGCAGCTTAAGCAGAGGGCAAGAGACCCAGTACTTC
>.|TRBV4-3|TRBJ1-2|few
CASSQVLRFPRGPYGYTF
TGCGCCAGCAGCCAAGTATTGCGGTTCCCTAGGGGACCCTATGGCTACACCTTC
>TRBD2|TRBV5-1|TRBJ2-1|.
CASSLVLAGFSYNEQFF
TGCGCCAGCAGCTTGGTTCTAGCGGGATTCTCCTACAATGAGCAGTTCTTC
>TRBD1|TRBV6-6|TRBJ2-5|.
CASSWTGVETQYF
TGTGCCAGCAGTTGGACAGGGGTAGAGACCCAGTACTTC
>TRBD1|TRBV29-1|TRBJ1-4|many
CSVGQGLNEKLFF
TGCAGCGTTGGACAGGGGCTTAATGAAAAACTGTTTTTT
>TRBD2|TRBV28|TRBJ2-1|few
CASSTPGGHREQFF
TGTGCCAGCAGCACACCGGGGGGGCATCGTGAGCAGTTCTTC
>TRBD2|TRBV19|TRBJ2-4|few
CASSIGGRYDIQYF
TGTGCCAGTAGTATAGGCGGGAGATATGACATTCAGTACTTC
>TRBD2|TRBV30|TRBJ2-7|.
CALVAGVYEQYF
TGTGCCTTGGTAGCGGGGGTCTACGAGCAGTACTTC
>TRBD1|TRBV15|TRBJ1-1|few
CATSRGQGEAFF
TGTGCCACCAGCAGGGGACAGGGTGAAGCTTTCTTT
>.|TRBV5-1|TRBJ2-7|.
CASSPRGRDYEQYF
TGCGCCAGCAGCCCACGAGGGAGAGATTACGAGCAGTACTTC
>TRBD2|TRBV11-2|TRBJ2-5|few
CASSQGLAGVTTQYF
TGTGCCAGCAGCCAGGGACTAGCGGGGGTTACTACCCAGTACTTC
>.|TRBV11-2|TRBJ2-7|few
CASSLRRVGYEQYF
TGTGCCAGCAGCCTCCGTAGGGTTGGATACGAGCAGTACTTC
>TRBD1|TRBV5-1|TRBJ2-5|few
CASSLPRDRGKETQYF
TGCGCCAGCAGCTTGCCCCGGGACAGGGGAAAAGAGACCCAGTACTTC
>.|TRBV5-1|TRBJ2-5|.
CASSLALTAGMKTQYF
TGCGCCAGCAGCTTGGCCCTAACGGCCGGGATGAAGACCCAGTACTTC
>TRBD1|TRBV10-3|TRBJ2-3|.
CAIRTGGTDTQYF
TGTGCCATCAGGACAGGGGGCACAGATACGCAGTATTTT
>TRBD1|TRBV6-1|TRBJ2-7|.
CASSDRGISYEQYF
TGTGCCAGCAGTGACAGGGGGATTTCCTACGAGCAGTACTTC
>.|TRBV19|TRBJ1-2|.
CASSTTRNYGYTF
TGTGCCAGTAGTACAACTCGTAACTATGGCTACACCTTC
>TRBD2|TRBV5-1|TRBJ2-3|.
CASRDPSGSTDTQYF
TGCGCCAGCAGGGACCCTAGCGGAAGCACAGATACGCAGTATTTT